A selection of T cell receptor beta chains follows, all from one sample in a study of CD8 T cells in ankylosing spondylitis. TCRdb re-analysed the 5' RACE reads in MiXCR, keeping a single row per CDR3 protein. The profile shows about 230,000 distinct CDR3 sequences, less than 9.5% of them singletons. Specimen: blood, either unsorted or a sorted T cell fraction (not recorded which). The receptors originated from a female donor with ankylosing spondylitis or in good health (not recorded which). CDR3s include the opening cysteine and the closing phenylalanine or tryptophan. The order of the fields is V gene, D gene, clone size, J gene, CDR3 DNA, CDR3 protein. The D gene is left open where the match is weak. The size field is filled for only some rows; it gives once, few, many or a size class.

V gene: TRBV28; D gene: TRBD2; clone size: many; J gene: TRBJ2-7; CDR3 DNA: TGTGCCAGCGGTCCGTTGGGGGGGTCCTCCTACGAGCAGTACTTC; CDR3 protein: CASGPLGGSSYEQYF
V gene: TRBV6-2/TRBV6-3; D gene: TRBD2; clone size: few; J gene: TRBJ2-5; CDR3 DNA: TGTGCCAGCAGTTACTTGTCTGGAGCGGGAGGTCCGCAAGAGACCCAGTACTTC; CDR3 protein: CASSYLSGAGGPQETQYF
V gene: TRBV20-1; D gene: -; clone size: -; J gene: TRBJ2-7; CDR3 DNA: TGCGGTGCCCTCTCTCCAGGGGTGAGCTCTTACGAGCAGTACTTC; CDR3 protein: CGALSPGVSSYEQYF
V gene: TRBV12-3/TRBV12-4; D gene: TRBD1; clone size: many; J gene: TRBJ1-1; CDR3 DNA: TGTGCCAGCAGGGGGACAGGGGGCACTGAAGCTTTCTTT; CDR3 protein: CASRGTGGTEAFF
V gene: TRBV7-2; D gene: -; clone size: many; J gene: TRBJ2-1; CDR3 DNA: TGTGCCAGCGCAAATTGGGGGGGCAGCAATGAGCAGTTCTTC; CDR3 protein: CASANWGGSNEQFF
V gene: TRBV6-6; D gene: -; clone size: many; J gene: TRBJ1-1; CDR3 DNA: TGTGCCAGCAGTTACGAAGGGCTACGGCCTGAAGCTTTCTTT; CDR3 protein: CASSYEGLRPEAFF
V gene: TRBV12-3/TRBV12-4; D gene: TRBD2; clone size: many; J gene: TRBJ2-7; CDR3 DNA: TGTGCCAGCACCAGTAGCGGGAGTTTAAACGAGCAGTACTTC; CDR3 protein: CASTSSGSLNEQYF
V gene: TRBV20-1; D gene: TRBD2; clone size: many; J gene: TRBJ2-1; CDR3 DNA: TGCAGTGCTAGATCTACTAAGCGGGAGGCCGGTATCAATGAGCAGTTCTTC; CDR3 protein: CSARSTKREAGINEQFF
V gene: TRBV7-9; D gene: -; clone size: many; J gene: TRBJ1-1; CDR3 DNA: TGTGCCAGCAGCTTCTCAGGCGACACTGAAGCTTTCTTT; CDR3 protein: CASSFSGDTEAFF
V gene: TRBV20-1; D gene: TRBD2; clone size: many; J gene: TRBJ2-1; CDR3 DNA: TGCAGTGCTAGAGATAATAGCGGGGAAATCTACAATGAGCAGTTCTTC; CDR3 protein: CSARDNSGEIYNEQFF
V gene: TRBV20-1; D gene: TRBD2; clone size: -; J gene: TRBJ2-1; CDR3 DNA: TGCTGTGCTATATTAGCGGGAGGGCCGAGCTCCTACAATGAGCAGTTCTTC; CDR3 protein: CCAILAGGPSSYNEQFF
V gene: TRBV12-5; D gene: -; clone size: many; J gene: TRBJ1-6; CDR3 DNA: TGTGCTAGTGGCCCCGGGGGGGTATCACCCCTCCACTTT; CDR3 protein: CASGPGGVSPLHF
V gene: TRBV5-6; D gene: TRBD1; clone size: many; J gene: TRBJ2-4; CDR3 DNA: TGTGCCAGCAGCTTGGAGGGCAGGGGGGCCAAAAACATTCAGTACTTC; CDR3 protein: CASSLEGRGAKNIQYF
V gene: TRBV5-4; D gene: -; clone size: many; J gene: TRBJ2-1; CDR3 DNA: TGTGCCAGCAGCCCCCCGGAAGGGCTCGATGAGCAGTTCTTC; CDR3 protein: CASSPPEGLDEQFF
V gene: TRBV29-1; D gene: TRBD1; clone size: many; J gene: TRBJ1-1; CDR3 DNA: TGCAGCGCTTTCACAGGGGGTACTGAAGCTTTCTTT; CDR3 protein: CSAFTGGTEAFF
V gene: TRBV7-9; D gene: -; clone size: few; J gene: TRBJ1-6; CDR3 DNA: TGTGCCAGCAGCTCCCTGACAGAAATTAATTCACCCCTCCACTTT; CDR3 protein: CASSSLTEINSPLHF
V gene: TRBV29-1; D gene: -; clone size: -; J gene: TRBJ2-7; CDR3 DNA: TGCAGCGTTTCGCACGGTCCAGGCTACGAGCAGTACTTC; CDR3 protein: CSVSHGPGYEQYF
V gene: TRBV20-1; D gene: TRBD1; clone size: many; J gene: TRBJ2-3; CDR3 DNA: TGCAGTGCCCCTGGACAGGGGACCGACGGCACAGATACGCAGTATTTT; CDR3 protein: CSAPGQGTDGTDTQYF
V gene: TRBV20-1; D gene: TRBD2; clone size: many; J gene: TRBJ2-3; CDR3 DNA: TGCAGTGCTAGAGATCGGCTGGGGGAGGGAAAAGATACGCAGTATTTT; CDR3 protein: CSARDRLGEGKDTQYF
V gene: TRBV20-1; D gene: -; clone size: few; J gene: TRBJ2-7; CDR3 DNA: TGCAGTGCACCTATGCCGGGACAAAAATACGAGCAGTACTTC; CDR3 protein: CSAPMPGQKYEQYF
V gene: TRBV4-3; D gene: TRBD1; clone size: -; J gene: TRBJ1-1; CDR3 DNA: TGCGCCAGCACGGGGACAGAGGGGGCTGAAGCTTTCTTT; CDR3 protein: CASTGTEGAEAFF
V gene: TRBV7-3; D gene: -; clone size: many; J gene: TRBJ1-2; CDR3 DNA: TGTGCCAGCAGCCCGGGACCGGCTAACTATGGCTACACCTTC; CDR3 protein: CASSPGPANYGYTF